This is a list of T cell receptor beta chains from one sample in a study of CD8 T cells in ankylosing spondylitis. TCRdb re-analysed the 5' RACE reads in MiXCR, keeping a single row per CDR3 protein. Altogether around 770,000 distinct CDR3 sequences are present, about an eighth being singletons, with the ten largest covering more than 0.5%. Specimen: blood, either unsorted or a sorted T cell fraction (not recorded which). These receptors all stem from a male donor with ankylosing spondylitis. Each CDR3 is given with its conserved first and last residue. A D gene is named only where the DNA matches it firmly. A row's size may be missing; if present it is once, few, many or a size class.

>NA|many|TRBV29-1|TRBJ1-5
CSVQEGGAQPQHF
TGCAGCGTTCAAGAGGGGGGCGCACAGCCCCAGCATTTT
>NA|NA|TRBV5-1|TRBJ2-2
CASSLYLEGTGELFF
TGCGCCAGCAGCTTGTACCTCGAAGGCACCGGGGAGCTGTTTTTT
>NA|many|TRBV5-1|TRBJ2-3
CASNTGSTDTQYF
TGCGCCAGCAATACCGGGAGCACAGATACGCAGTATTTT
>NA|few|TRBV20-1|TRBJ2-7
CSAFTDLYEQYF
TGCAGTGCTTTTACCGACCTCTACGAGCAGTACTTC
>NA|NA|TRBV5-6|TRBJ2-1
CAIGLGLQEQFF
TGTGCCATCGGCTTAGGGCTTCAAGAGCAGTTCTTC
>TRBD2|NA|TRBV20-1|TRBJ2-3
CCARLQRGGRTDTQYF
TGCTGTGCTAGGTTACAACGGGGGGGAAGGACAGATACGCAGTATTTT
>NA|few|TRBV5-6|TRBJ2-7
CASRPVAGTYEQYF
TGTGCCAGCAGGCCAGTGGCTGGGACCTACGAGCAGTACTTC
>TRBD1|NA|TRBV5-6|TRBJ2-7
CASSRTGSGEQYF
TGTGCCAGCAGCCGGACAGGGTCGGGGGAGCAGTACTTC
>NA|few|TRBV6-5|TRBJ2-5
CASSYSYSGWETQYF
TGTGCCAGCAGTTACTCGTATTCGGGGTGGGAGACCCAGTACTTC
>TRBD1|NA|TRBV7-9|TRBJ1-1
CASGRGPNTEAFF
TGTGCCAGCGGCAGGGGGCCGAACACTGAAGCTTTCTTT
>NA|many|TRBV20-1|TRBJ1-1
CSARWTLNTEAFF
TGCAGTGCTAGGTGGACATTGAACACTGAAGCTTTCTTT
>NA|NA|TRBV20-1|TRBJ2-7
CSARAPGGAAYEQYF
TGCAGTGCTAGAGCCCCCGGGGGCGCAGCCTACGAGCAGTACTTC
>NA|few|TRBV5-5|TRBJ2-7
CASSIRNQKSYEQYF
TGTGCCAGCAGTATCCGGAACCAAAAGTCCTACGAGCAGTACTTC
>NA|NA|TRBV6-2/TRBV6-3|TRBJ2-7
CASSRPTVYEQYF
TGTGCCAGCAGTCGACCCACAGTATACGAGCAGTACTTC
>NA|many|TRBV7-9|TRBJ1-6
CASSLEQISPLHF
TGTGCCAGCAGCTTAGAGCAAATTTCACCCCTCCACTTT
>NA|few|TRBV20-1|TRBJ2-7
CSAADYEQYF
TGCAGTGCTGCCGACTACGAGCAGTACTTC
>NA|NA|TRBV5-1|TRBJ2-7
CASMEPANSYEQYF
TGCGCCAGCATGGAGCCCGCGAACTCCTACGAGCAGTACTTC
>TRBD1|few|TRBV7-3|TRBJ2-1
CASSSWDSQKQFF
TGTGCCAGCAGCTCCTGGGACAGCCAAAAACAGTTCTTC
>TRBD2|NA|TRBV30|TRBJ2-1
CAWSVRRGDSFYNEQFF
TGTGCCTGGAGTGTACGGCGGGGGGACTCATTTTACAATGAGCAGTTCTTC
>NA|few|TRBV15|TRBJ1-1
CATSGRGFGGTEAFF
TGTGCCACCAGCGGACGGGGTTTTGGGGGCACTGAAGCTTTCTTT
>TRBD1|few|TRBV20-1|TRBJ2-7
CSARSGQGWNEQYF
TGCAGTGCTAGAAGTGGACAGGGCTGGAACGAGCAGTACTTC
>NA|many|TRBV5-1|TRBJ2-2
CASSRMGNTGELFF
TGCGCCAGCAGCCGAATGGGGAACACCGGGGAGCTGTTTTTT
>NA|NA|TRBV7-8|TRBJ2-1
CASSEVLSSYNEQFF
TGTGCCAGCAGTGAAGTCCTAAGCTCCTACAATGAGCAGTTCTTC
>TRBD1|many|TRBV29-1|TRBJ1-1
CSVDRTGFSGAFF
TGCAGCGTTGACAGGACAGGGTTTAGTGGAGCTTTCTTT
>TRBD2|few|TRBV7-2|TRBJ2-1
CASSYRTSLNEQFF
TGTGCCAGCAGCTATAGGACTAGCCTCAATGAGCAGTTCTTC
>TRBD1|few|TRBV5-1|TRBJ2-1
CASSAIPGTGYNEQFF
TGCGCCAGCAGCGCGATACCCGGGACAGGGTACAATGAGCAGTTCTTC
>TRBD2|many|TRBV12-3/TRBV12-4|TRBJ2-1
CASETSGGYNEQFF
TGTGCCAGCGAAACTAGCGGGGGATACAATGAGCAGTTCTTC
>TRBD1|few|TRBV30|TRBJ1-2
CAWSRRTGLGYTF
TGTGCCTGGAGTAGACGGACAGGGCTGGGCTACACCTTC
>NA|few|TRBV4-3|TRBJ2-1
CASSQGIPNEQFF
TGCGCCAGCAGCCAAGGGATCCCCAATGAGCAGTTCTTC
>NA|NA|TRBV7-9|TRBJ1-1
CASSFQGFLNTEAFF
TGTGCCAGCAGCTTCCAGGGTTTTTTGAACACTGAAGCTTTCTTT
>NA|NA|TRBV5-1|TRBJ1-1
CASSLAEVTEAFF
TGCGCCAGCAGCTTGGCCGAGGTAACTGAAGCTTTCTTT
>NA|NA|TRBV7-2|TRBJ2-1
CAMGSGLTYNEQFF
TGTGCCATGGGCTCCGGGCTAACCTACAATGAGCAGTTCTTC
>TRBD1|NA|TRBV5-1|TRBJ2-5
CASSIGTGLETQYF
TGCGCCAGCAGCATAGGGACAGGGCTAGAGACCCAGTACTTC
>NA|few|TRBV27|TRBJ2-5
CASSLLGGSAETQYF
TGTGCCAGCAGTTTACTTGGGGGCAGTGCAGAGACCCAGTACTTC
>TRBD1|NA|TRBV20-1|TRBJ2-7
CSAPRQGAYEQYF
TGCAGTGCTCCTCGACAGGGGGCCTACGAGCAGTACTTC
>NA|NA|TRBV28|TRBJ2-1
CASSLTEQGANEQFF
TGTGCCAGCAGTTTAACGGAACAGGGTGCCAATGAGCAGTTCTTC
>TRBD2|many|TRBV6-1|TRBJ2-7
CASRTTSGRRREQYF
TGTGCCAGCAGAACAACTAGCGGGAGGCGACGCGAGCAGTACTTC
>NA|NA|TRBV7-2|TRBJ2-7
CASSSPPGAYEQYF
TGTGCCAGCAGCTCACCACCGGGTGCCTACGAGCAGTACTTC
>NA|NA|TRBV6-1|TRBJ1-5
CASRGPQGGFGQPQHF
TGTGCCAGCAGGGGACCCCAGGGTGGGTTTGGTCAGCCCCAGCATTTT
>NA|NA|TRBV7-9|TRBJ2-5
CASSLPFWETQYF
TGTGCCAGCAGCTTACCATTTTGGGAGACCCAGTACTTC
>NA|NA|TRBV6-1|TRBJ1-4
CASSPGSPQLEKLFF
TGTGCCAGCAGTCCCGGATCTCCCCAACTCGAAAAACTGTTTTTT
>TRBD1|NA|TRBV4-3|TRBJ1-2
CASSQTQGATPQNYGYTF
TGCGCCAGCAGCCAAACGCAGGGGGCGACCCCTCAAAACTATGGCTACACCTTC
>NA|many|TRBV24-1|TRBJ2-1
CATGEKGRGFYNEQFF
TGTGCCACTGGAGAAAAAGGTCGGGGGTTTTACAATGAGCAGTTCTTC
>TRBD1|few|TRBV6-1|TRBJ1-4
CASRSTGFEVWLDEKLFF
TGTGCCAGCAGGTCGACAGGGTTTGAAGTTTGGTTGGATGAAAAACTGTTTTTT
>NA|many|TRBV5-6|TRBJ2-1
CASSLGAAMRQFF
TGTGCCAGCAGCTTGGGTGCAGCAATGAGGCAGTTCTTC
>TRBD1|few|TRBV10-3|TRBJ1-5
CASQQGARDQPQHF
TGTGCCAGTCAACAGGGGGCAAGGGATCAGCCCCAGCATTTT
>NA|NA|TRBV5-1|TRBJ2-7
CASSLAHRLLSYEQYF
TGCGCCAGCAGCTTGGCCCATCGGCTACTCTCCTACGAGCAGTACTTC
>NA|once|TRBV28|TRBJ2-7
CASSTPWGESSYEQYF
TGTGCCAGCAGTACACCGTGGGGGGAGAGCTCCTACGAGCAGTACTTC
>NA|NA|TRBV20-1|TRBJ1-1
CSASQPLNTEAFF
TGCAGTGCTAGTCAACCCTTGAACACTGAAGCTTTCTTT
>NA|many|TRBV20-1|TRBJ1-4
CSATTATNEKLFF
TGCAGTGCTACGACAGCAACTAATGAAAAACTGTTTTTT
>NA|NA|TRBV20-1|TRBJ1-5
CSASRGAQPQHF
TGCAGTGCTTCAAGGGGGGCTCAGCCCCAGCATTTT
>NA|NA|TRBV21-1|TRBJ2-7
CASSTIAGGPHEQYF
TGTGCCAGCAGCACTATAGCGGGGGGGCCACACGAGCAGTACTTC
>TRBD1|NA|TRBV5-6|TRBJ2-5
CASGPGQLYETQYF
TGTGCCAGCGGCCCGGGACAGCTCTACGAGACCCAGTACTTC
>NA|NA|TRBV28|TRBJ2-7
CASSQGRYEQYF
TGTGCCAGCAGTCAGGGGCGCTACGAGCAGTACTTC
>TRBD1|many|TRBV20-1|TRBJ1-2
CSADGTVGYGYTF
TGCAGTGCGGACGGGACAGTGGGGTATGGCTACACCTTC
>NA|many|TRBV9|TRBJ2-1
CASSVDGHYNEQFF
TGTGCCAGCAGCGTAGACGGGCACTACAATGAGCAGTTCTTC
>TRBD2|few|TRBV5-4|TRBJ2-7
CASSVDSGRTYEQYF
TGTGCCAGCAGCGTAGATAGCGGGAGGACCTACGAGCAGTACTTC